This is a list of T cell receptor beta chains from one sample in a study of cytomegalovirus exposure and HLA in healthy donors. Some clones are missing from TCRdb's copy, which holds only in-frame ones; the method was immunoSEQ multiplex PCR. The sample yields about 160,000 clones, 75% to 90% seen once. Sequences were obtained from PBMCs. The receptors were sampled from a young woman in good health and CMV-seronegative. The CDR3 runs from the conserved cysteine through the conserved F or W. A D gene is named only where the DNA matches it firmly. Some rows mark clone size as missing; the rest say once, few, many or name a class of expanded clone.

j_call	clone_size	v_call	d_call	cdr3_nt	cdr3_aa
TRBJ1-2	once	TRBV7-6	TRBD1	TGTGCCAGCAGCCCTGGACAGGGGCCGAACTATGGCTACACCTTC	CASSPGQGPNYGYTF
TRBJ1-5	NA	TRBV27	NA	TGTGCCAGCAGTTTATCAAGACATTCCAATCAGCCCCAGCATTTT	CASSLSRHSNQPQHF
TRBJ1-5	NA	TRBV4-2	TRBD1	TGTGCCAGCAGCCAATCAGGACAGGGAGAATATCAGCCCCAGCATTTT	CASSQSGQGEYQPQHF
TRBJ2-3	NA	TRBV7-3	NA	TGTGCCAGCTCCCTGACAGCTAGCACAGATACGCAGTATTTT	CASSLTASTDTQYF
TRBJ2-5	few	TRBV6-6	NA	TGTGCCAGCACCCGGCAAGAGACCCAGTACTTC	CASTRQETQYF
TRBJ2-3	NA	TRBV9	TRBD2	TGTGCCAGCAGCGCTAGCGGGAGTGGGGATACGCAGTATTTT	CASSASGSGDTQYF
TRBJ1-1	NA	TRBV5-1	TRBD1	TGCGCCAGCAGCTACCAGGGGGCGAGGTGGATGAACACTGAAGCTTTCTTT	CASSYQGARWMNTEAFF
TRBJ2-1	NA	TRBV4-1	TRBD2	TGCGCCAGCAGCCAAGATTATCTAGCGGTGTACAATGAGCAGTTCTTC	CASSQDYLAVYNEQFF
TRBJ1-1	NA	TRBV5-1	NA	TGCGCCAGCAGCTCCGCGGGACTCTCGAACACTGAAGCTTTCTTT	CASSSAGLSNTEAFF
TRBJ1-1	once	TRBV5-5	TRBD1	TGTGCCAGCAGCCTCCGGGACAGGAACATGAACACTGAAGCTTTCTTT	CASSLRDRNMNTEAFF
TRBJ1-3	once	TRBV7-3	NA	TGTGCCAGCAGCTTATCGGGAGGGTATGACACCATATATTTT	CASSLSGGYDTIYF
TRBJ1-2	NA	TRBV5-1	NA	TGCGCCAGCAGCCCCGGGCAGGGCAACTATGGCTACACCTTC	CASSPGQGNYGYTF
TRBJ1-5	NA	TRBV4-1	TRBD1	TGCGCCAGCAGCCAAGAATTTGGGACAGGCTATCAGCCCCAGCATTTT	CASSQEFGTGYQPQHF
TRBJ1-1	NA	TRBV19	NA	TGTGCCAGTAGTATAGATCCAGGGGTGAGGACTGAAGCTTTCTTT	CASSIDPGVRTEAFF
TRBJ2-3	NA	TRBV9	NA	TGTGCCAGCAGCGCCCAGGGATCTCCGGGAGATACGCAGTATTTT	CASSAQGSPGDTQYF
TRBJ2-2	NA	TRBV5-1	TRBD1	TGCGCCAGCAGCCCGTCGACAGGGGGCGCAGAAGGGGAGCTGTTTTTT	CASSPSTGGAEGELFF
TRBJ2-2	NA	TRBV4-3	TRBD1	TGCGCCAGCAGCCTCCGGGACAGGAACACCGGGGAGCTGTTTTTT	CASSLRDRNTGELFF
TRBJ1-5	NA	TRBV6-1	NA	TGTGCCAGCAGTGAACTGGCATATAGCAATCAGCCCCAGCATTTT	CASSELAYSNQPQHF
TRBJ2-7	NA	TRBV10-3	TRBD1	TGTGCCATCAGTGAGGTGGCAGGGGGCAAGGGTTACGAGCAGTACTTC	CAISEVAGGKGYEQYF
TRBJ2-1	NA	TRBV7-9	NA	TGTGCCAGCAGCTTAGGCGCCTACAATGAGCAGTTCTTC	CASSLGAYNEQFF
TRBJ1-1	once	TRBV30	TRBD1	TGTGCCTGGAGTCCCTCCCGGACAGGGTTGAACACTGAAGCTTTCTTT	CAWSPSRTGLNTEAFF
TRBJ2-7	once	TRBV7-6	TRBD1	TGTGCCAGCAGCTTAGGACAGGGGGCTTACTACGAGCAGTACTTC	CASSLGQGAYYEQYF
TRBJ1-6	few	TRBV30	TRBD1	TGTGCCTGGAGTAGGGACAGGGGTGGTACACCCCTCCACTTT	CAWSRDRGGTPLHF
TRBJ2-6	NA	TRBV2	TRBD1	TGTGCCAGCAAGAAGGGGGCGGGTGGGGCCAACGTCCTGACTTTC	CASKKGAGGANVLTF
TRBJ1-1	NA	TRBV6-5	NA	TGTGCCAGCAGCCGGGATCTCGGGGAAGCTTTCTTT	CASSRDLGEAFF
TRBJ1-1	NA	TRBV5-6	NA	TGTGCCAGCAGCCAAACAGCGAACACTGAAGCTTTCTTT	CASSQTANTEAFF
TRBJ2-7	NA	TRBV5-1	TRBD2	TGCGCCAGCAGCTTGGGGGAGGGCGCTTGGATCTACGAGCAGTACTTC	CASSLGEGAWIYEQYF
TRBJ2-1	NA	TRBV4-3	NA	TGCGCCAGCAGCCAAGAATTGGTTTATTGGCGGGCGGAGTTTGCCTACAATGAGCAGTTCTTC	CASSQELVYWRAEFAYNEQFF
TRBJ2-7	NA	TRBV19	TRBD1	TGTGCCAGTAGTATAGAGGGGACAGGGGGCTACGAGCAGTACTTC	CASSIEGTGGYEQYF
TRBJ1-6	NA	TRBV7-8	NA	TGTGCCAGCAGCTCCGAGGCCAGGGGTAGAAGTATCTCCTATAATTCACCCCTCCACTTT	CASSSEARGRSISYNSPLHF
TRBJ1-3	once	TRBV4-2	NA	TGTGCCAGCAGCCAAGATCCGGGGGTCGGAAACACCATATATTTT	CASSQDPGVGNTIYF
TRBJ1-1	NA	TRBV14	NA	TGTGCCAGCAGCCAAGACCTGGCCACTGAAGCTTTCTTT	CASSQDLATEAFF
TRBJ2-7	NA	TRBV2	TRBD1	TGTGCCAGCAGCGATGGGACAGGGGGCTCCTACGAGCAGTACTTC	CASSDGTGGSYEQYF
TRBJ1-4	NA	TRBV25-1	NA	TGTGCCAGCAGTTACCCTACGCAGGGCCCTAATGAAAAACTGTTTTTT	CASSYPTQGPNEKLFF
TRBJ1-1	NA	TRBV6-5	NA	TGTGCCAGCAGTCCCGTAGATGCGGGCACTGAAGCTTTCTTT	CASSPVDAGTEAFF
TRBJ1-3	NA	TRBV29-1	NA	TGCAGCGTTTCAGGGAGGTTAAGTGAAAACACCATATATTTT	CSVSGRLSENTIYF
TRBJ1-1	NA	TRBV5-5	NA	TGTGCCAGCAGCTTTACAGGGCCTAACACTGAAGCTTTCTTT	CASSFTGPNTEAFF
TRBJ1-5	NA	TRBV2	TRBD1	TGTGCCAGCTCGCAAAGGGGGCAAGTAAAGCCCCAGCATTTT	CASSQRGQVKPQHF
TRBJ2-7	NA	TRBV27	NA	TGTGCCAGCAGTTTACGACGGGAGAAGGACGAGCAGTACTTC	CASSLRREKDEQYF
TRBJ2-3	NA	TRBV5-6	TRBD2	TGTGCCAGCAGCCAACCGACTAGCGGGACGGATACGCAGTATTTT	CASSQPTSGTDTQYF
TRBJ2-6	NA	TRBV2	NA	TGTGCCAGCAACTCCGGGTCTCGACGACCCGTCCTGACTTTC	CASNSGSRRPVLTF
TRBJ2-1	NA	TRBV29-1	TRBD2	TGCAGCCGCATTCTAGCGGGAGGGCCCAATGGGCAGTTCTTC	CSRILAGGPNGQFF
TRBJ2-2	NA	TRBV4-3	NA	TGCGCCAGCAGCCAAGAAAGTTTTTCCAGGGGGGAGACCGGGGAGCTGTTTTTT	CASSQESFSRGETGELFF
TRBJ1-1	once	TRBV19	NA	TGTGCCAGTAGTATGAGGGGGAGGAACACTGAAGCTTTCTTT	CASSMRGRNTEAFF
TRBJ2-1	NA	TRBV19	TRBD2	TGTGCCAGTAGTATGCGCCCGGGTGCCGGGACTAGCTCCTACAATGAGCAGTTCTTC	CASSMRPGAGTSSYNEQFF
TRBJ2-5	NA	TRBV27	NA	TGTGCCAGCAGTTTATCGCCGGCTAGCCGAGAGACCCAGTACTTC	CASSLSPASRETQYF
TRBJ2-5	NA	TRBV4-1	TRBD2	TGCGCCAGCAACCTCCACCCACTAGCGGCCCAAGAGACCCAGTACTTC	CASNLHPLAAQETQYF
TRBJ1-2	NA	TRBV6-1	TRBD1	TGTGCCAGCAGTGAACAGGGGGCGCTGAATACCTTATACACCTTC	CASSEQGALNTLYTF
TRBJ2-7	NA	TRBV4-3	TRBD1	TGCGCCAGCAGCCAAGGATGGTCGTTGGGGACAGGGGGCTTCGAGCAGTACTTC	CASSQGWSLGTGGFEQYF
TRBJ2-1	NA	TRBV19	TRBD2	TGTGCCAGTAGTATAAGCGGGAGGGCTAATGAGCAGTTCTTC	CASSISGRANEQFF
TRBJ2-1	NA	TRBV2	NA	TGTGCCAGCAGTGACCAGGGGATAGCTAATGAGCAGTTCTTC	CASSDQGIANEQFF
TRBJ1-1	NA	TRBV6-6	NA	TGTGCCAGCACTAAAGGGGGGGCCTTTGAAGCTTTCTTT	CASTKGGAFEAFF
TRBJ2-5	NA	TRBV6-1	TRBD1	TGTGCCAGCATCAAGGCAGGGGGTAGGGAGACCCAGTACTTC	CASIKAGGRETQYF